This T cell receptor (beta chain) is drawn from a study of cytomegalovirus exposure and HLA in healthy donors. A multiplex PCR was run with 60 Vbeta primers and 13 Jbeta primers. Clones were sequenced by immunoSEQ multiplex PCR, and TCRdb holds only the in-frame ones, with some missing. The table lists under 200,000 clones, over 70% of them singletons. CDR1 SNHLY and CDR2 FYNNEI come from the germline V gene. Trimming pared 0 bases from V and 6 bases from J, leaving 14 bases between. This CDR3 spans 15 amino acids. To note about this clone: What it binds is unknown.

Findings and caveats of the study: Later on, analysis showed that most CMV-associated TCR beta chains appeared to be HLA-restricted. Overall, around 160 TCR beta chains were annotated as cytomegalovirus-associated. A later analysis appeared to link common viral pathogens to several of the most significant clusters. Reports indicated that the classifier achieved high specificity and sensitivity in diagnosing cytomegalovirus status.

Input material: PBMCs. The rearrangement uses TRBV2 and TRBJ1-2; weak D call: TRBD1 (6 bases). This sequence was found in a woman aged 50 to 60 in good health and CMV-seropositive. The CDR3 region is CASSEATGTNDGYTF. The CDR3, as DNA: TGTGCCAGCAGTGAAGCGACCGGGACAAACGATGGCTACACCTTC.